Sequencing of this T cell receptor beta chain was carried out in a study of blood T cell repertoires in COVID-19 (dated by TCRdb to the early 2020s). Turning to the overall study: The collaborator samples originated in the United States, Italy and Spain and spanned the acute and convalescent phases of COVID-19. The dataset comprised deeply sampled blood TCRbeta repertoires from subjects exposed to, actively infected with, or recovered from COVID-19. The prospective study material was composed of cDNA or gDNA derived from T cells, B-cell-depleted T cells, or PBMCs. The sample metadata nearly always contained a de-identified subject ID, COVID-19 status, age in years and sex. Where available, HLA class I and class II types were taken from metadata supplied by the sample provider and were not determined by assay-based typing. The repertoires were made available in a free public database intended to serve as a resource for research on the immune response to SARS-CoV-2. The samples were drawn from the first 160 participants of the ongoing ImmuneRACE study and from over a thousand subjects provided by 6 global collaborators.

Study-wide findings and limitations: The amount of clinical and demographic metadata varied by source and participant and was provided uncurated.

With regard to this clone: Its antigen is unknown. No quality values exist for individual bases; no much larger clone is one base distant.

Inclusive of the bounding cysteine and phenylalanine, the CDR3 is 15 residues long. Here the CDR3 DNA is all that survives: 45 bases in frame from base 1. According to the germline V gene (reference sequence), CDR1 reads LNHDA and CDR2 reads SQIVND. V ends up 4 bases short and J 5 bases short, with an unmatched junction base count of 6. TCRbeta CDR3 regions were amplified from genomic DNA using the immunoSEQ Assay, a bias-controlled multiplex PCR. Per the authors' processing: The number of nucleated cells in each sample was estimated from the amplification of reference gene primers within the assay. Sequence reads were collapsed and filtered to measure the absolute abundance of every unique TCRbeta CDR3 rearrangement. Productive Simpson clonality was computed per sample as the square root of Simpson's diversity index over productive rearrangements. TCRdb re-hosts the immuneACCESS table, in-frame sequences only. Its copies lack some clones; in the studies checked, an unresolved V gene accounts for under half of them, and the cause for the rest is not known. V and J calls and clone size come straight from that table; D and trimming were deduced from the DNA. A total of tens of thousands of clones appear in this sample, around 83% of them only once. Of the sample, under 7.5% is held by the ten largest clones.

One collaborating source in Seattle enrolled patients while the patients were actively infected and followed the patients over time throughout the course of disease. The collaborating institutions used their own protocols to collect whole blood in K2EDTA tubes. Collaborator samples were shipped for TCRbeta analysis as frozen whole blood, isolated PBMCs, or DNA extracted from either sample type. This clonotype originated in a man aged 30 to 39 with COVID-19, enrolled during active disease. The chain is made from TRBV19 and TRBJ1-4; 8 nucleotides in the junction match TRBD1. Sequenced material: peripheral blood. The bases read TGTGCCAGTAGTACTGGACAGGGTAACAATGAAAAACTGTTTTTT. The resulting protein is CASSTGQGNNEKLFF. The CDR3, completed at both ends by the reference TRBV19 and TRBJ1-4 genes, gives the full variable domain DGGITQSPKYLFRKEGQNVTLSCEQNLNHDAMYWYRQDPGQGLRLIYYSQIVNDFQKGDIAEGYSVSREKKESFPLTVTSAQKNPTAFYLCASSTGQGNNEKLFFGSGTQLSVL.